This T cell receptor (beta chain) was recorded in a study of blood T cell repertoires in COVID-19. The overall study: Donors in the United States, Italy and Spain gave samples during acute or convalescent COVID-19.

Followed over time, Seattle patients had been enrolled while infection was active. As originally analysed: Nucleated cell counts were estimated from reference gene primer amplification. This table comes from immunoSEQ multiplex PCR, and its TCRdb copy is limited to in-frame clones, with some not included. That table is the source of V, J and clone size, and D and trimming were worked out from the DNA. The sample has about 210,000 clones, under 85% seen once. The ends lost 1 base at V and 6 bases at J; junction bases unmatched: 4. There are 14 residues in the CDR3. Germline loops: CDR1 LGHDT, CDR2 YNNKEL (reference sequence).

The clonotype was recovered from an elderly woman with COVID-19, enrolled during active disease. The sample was peripheral blood. The V and J genes are TRBV3-1 (or the pseudogene TRBV3-2) and TRBJ1-1, with TRBD1 matching over 8 bases. The CDR3 DNA reads TGTGCCAGCAGCCAAGCCGGGACAGGATCTGAAGCTTTCTTT. Translation gives CASSQAGTGSEAFF.